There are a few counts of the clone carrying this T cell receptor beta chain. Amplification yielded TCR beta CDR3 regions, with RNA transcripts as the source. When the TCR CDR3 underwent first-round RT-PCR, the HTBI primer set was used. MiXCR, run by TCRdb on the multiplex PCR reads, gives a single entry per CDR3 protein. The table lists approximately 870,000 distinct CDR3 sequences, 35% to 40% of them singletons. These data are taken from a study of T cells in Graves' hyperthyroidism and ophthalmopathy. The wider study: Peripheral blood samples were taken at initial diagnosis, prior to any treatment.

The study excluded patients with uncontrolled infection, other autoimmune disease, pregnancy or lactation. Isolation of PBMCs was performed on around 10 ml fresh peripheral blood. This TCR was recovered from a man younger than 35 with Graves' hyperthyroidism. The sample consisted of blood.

The CDR3 spells CSARAGGRGVSNQPQHF. The CDR3 DNA reads as TGCAGTGCTAGAGCGGGTGGCAGGGGGGTAAGCAATCAGCCCCAGCATTTT. This chain uses TRBV20-1 with TRBJ1-5; 7 bases map to TRBD1. Germline lookup yields CDR1 DFQATT and CDR2 SNEGSKA (reference sequence). Trimming removed 1 base from V and 1 base from J; junction bases left unmatched: 10. This CDR3 region has 17 residues.